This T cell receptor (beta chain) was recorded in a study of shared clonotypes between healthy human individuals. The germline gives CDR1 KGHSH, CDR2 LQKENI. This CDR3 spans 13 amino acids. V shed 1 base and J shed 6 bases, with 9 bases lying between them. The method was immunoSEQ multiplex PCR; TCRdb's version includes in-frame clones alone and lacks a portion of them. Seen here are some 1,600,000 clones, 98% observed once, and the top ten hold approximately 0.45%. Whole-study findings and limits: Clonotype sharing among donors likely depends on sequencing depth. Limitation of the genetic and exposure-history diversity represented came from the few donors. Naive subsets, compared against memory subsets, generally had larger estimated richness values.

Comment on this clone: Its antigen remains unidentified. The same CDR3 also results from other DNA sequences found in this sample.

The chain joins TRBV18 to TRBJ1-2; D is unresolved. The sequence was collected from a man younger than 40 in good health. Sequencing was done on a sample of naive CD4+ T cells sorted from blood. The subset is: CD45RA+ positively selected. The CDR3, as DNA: TGTGCCAGCTCACCACTCGAAGCCGATGGCTACACCTTC. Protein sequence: CASSPLEADGYTF.